The 23 T cell receptor beta chains below come from one sample, sequenced in a study of metastatic and nonmetastatic thyroid tumors. Not a single patient had been given any form of treatment at any point before undergoing thyroid surgery. TCRdb re-analyzed the PCR reads through MiXCR. This table holds around 65,000 clones, 11% to 15% found once. Sequencing input: blood. The receptors were gathered from a male donor with papillary thyroid cancer or a benign thyroid nodule (not recorded which). Some clones in this sample may be carry-over from other donors' samples.

For this clone: Given a much more abundant clone one base away, this may be a read error. The chain joins TRBV5-4 to TRBJ2-1; D is undetermined. The CDR3 is 12 residues long. V lost 4 bases to trimming and J lost 9 bases, with 11 bases between them. CDR1 and CDR2 from the germline V gene are SGHNT and YYREEE (reference sequence). The CDR3 DNA reads as TGTGCCAGCAGCGGCCCATCCTGTGAGCAGTTCTTC. Translating it yields CASSGPSCEQFF.

The table lists this clone with a few counts. A junction boundary mismatches the germline segment, possibly from a read error. The chain couples TRBV6-1 to TRBJ2-7; 13 positions agree with TRBD2. CDR1 is MNHNS and CDR2 is SASEGT in the germline V gene. This CDR3 contains 16 residues. CDR3: CAGSGGTSGRGYEQYF. The DNA for the CDR3 is TGTGCCGGCAGTGGAGGTACTAGCGGGAGGGGGTACGAGCAGTACTTC.

This clone was detected many times. The rearrangement links TRBV28 to TRBJ2-3; D is tentatively TRBD1 or TRBD2 (5 bases each). CDR1 is MDHEN, CDR2 SYDVKM, per germline. V was pared by 5 bases and J by 1 base, with 10 bases between. The CDR3 consists of 14 residues. CDR3 sequence: CASSPRGGTDTQYF. The CDR3, as DNA: TGTGCCAGCAGTCCACGGGGCGGCACAGATACGCAGTATTTT.

For this clone: Its ends do not fully match the called genes, so a read error is possible. The V and J genes are TRBV11-2 and TRBJ2-1; D is unclear. The CDR3 sequence is 13 residues long. From germline, CDR1 is SGHAT and CDR2 FQNNGV. CDR3 sequence (DNA): TGTGCCAGCAGCTTATGGTCTGCCAATGATCAGTTCTTC. This codes for CASSLWSANDQFF.

This clone has a count of ten or more. The junction and the germline gene differ at one end; a read error may be behind it. The chain is built from TRBV2 and TRBJ2-5, with a weak D call TRBD1 (6 bases). CDR3 length equals 14 residues. Germline CDR1 is SNHLY and CDR2 is FYNNEI. The CDR3, as DNA: TGTGCCAGCAGTAAAGCAGGGGCCCAAGAGACCCAGTACTTC. It codes for CASSKAGAQETQYF.

This clone was seen repeatedly, ten times or more. The chain uses TRBV30 and TRBJ2-6; D gene unclear. Germline assignment: CDR1 GTSNPN and CDR2 SVGIG (reference sequence). With 0 bases removed from V and 0 bases from J, the gap between germline ends came to 12 bases. This CDR3 contains 17 residues. The CDR3 loop reads CAWSVGDSSSGANVLTF. CDR3 DNA: TGTGCCTGGAGTGTAGGAGATAGCAGCTCTGGGGCCAACGTCCTGACTTTC. Supplemented by reference TRBV30 and TRBJ2-6, the full variable domain reads SQTIHQWPATLVQPVGSPLSLECTVEGTSNPNLYWYRQAAGRGLQLLFYSVGIGQISSEVPQNLSASRPQDRQFILSSKKLLLSDSGFYLCAWSVGDSSSGANVLTFGAGSRLTVL.

The chain uses TRBV19 and TRBJ2-2, with D unclear. V gave up 1 base and J gave up 7 bases, with 16 bases separating them. From germline, CDR1 is LNHDA and CDR2 SQIVND (reference sequence). This CDR3 has 16 amino acids. The CDR3 loop reads CASSIGRWENVGELFF. CDR3 bases: TGTGCCAGTAGTATAGGGCGGTGGGAAAACGTCGGGGAGCTGTTTTTT.

This clone was counted many times. The CDR3 nucleotides read TGTGCCAGCAGCTTTTCCGGGTTAAAAGAGACCCAGTACTTC. This gives the protein CASSFSGLKETQYF. The V and J genes are TRBV11-2 and TRBJ2-5; D gene unclear. CDR3 size: 14 residues. Trimming left V 3 bases short and J 3 bases short, with 11 bases between. CDR1 is SGHAT, CDR2 FQNNGV, per germline.

This clone turned up a few times. The chain carries TRBV11-3 and TRBJ1-1; D unclear. Trimming stripped 4 bases from V and 1 base from J, with 7 bases between. Germline CDR1 SGHNT, CDR2 YENEEA. CDR3 length equals 13 residues. The CDR3 loop is CASSSDGNTEAFF. The CDR3 DNA follows: TGTGCCAGCAGCTCGGACGGGAACACTGAAGCTTTCTTT.

This clone was seen just once. The genes are TRBV20-1 and TRBJ2-7; D remains unclear. The CDR3 consists of 12 residues. Germline V CDR1 and CDR2: DFQATT, SNEGSKA (reference sequence). CDR3 bases: TGCAGCGCCCTGCAATGGTGCTACGAGCAGTACTTC. Amino acids: CSALQWCYEQYF.

This clone was recorded at least ten times. A much larger clonotype is one base distant, so this may be a read error. No conserved phenylalanine or tryptophan is present at the end of the CDR3, so a read error is the likely explanation. The V gene is TRBV28, the J gene TRBJ1-3, with no clear D. Germline lookup yields CDR1 MDHEN and CDR2 SYDVKM. The CDR3 is 12 amino acids. Trimming took 2 bases from V and 7 from J, leaving 6 bases between them. DNA for the CDR3: TGTGCCAGCAGTTTAATGGATAACACCATATATCTT. Amino acid sequence: CASSLMDNTIYL.

This clone came up many times. The V call is TRBV6-2 or TRBV6-3, the J call TRBJ2-3; 8 nucleotides align to TRBD2. The CDR3 contains 14 residues. V shed 6 bases and J 8 bases; nucleotides not matched to a gene: 10. The germline V gene encodes CDR1 MNHEY and CDR2 SVGEGT. Written as DNA, the CDR3 is TGTGCCAGCAGCCACGGGGGGGGGAGTGGTACGCAGTATTTT. Translation gives CASSHGGGSGTQYF.

To note about this clone: A read error is possible here, since a much larger clone lies one base away. Likely a read error: the CDR3 ends without its conserved phenylalanine or tryptophan. This rearrangement joins TRBV4-1 to TRBJ2-2, with 9 nucleotides matching TRBD2. Germline CDR1 MGHRA, CDR2 YSYEKL. Losses at the gene ends were 4 bases for V and 3 bases for J; bases not matched to a gene: 15. The CDR3 consists of 19 residues. The DNA for the CDR3 is TGCGCCAGCAGCCGAAGGGGTTTAGGAGCGGGAGGATACACCGGGGAGCTGTTTTCT. Protein product: CASSRRGLGAGGYTGELFS.

This clone was detected ten times or more. The chain uses TRBV19 and TRBJ1-2; no firm D call. The CDR3 consists of 15 residues. Germline V gene data show CDR1 as LNHDA and CDR2 as SQIVND (reference sequence). V was pared by 5 bases and J by 0 bases, with 13 bases between. The CDR3 reads CASSPEGYSNYGYTF. In DNA, the CDR3 is TGTGCCAGTAGTCCCGAGGGCTATTCTAACTATGGCTACACCTTC. The full variable domain, with the rest looked up from reference TRBV19 and TRBJ1-2, is DGGITQSPKYLFRKEGQNVTLSCEQNLNHDAMYWYRQDPGQGLRLIYYSQIVNDFQKGDIAEGYSVSREKKESFPLTVTSAQKNPTAFYLCASSPEGYSNYGYTFGSGTRLTVV.

In regard to this clone: One end of the junction varies from germline; a read error may be responsible. This chain connects TRBV28 to TRBJ1-1; tentative D call: TRBD1 (5 bases). CDR3 size: 14 residues. The germline V gene encodes CDR1 MDHEN and CDR2 SYDVKM. The CDR3 loop is CANSSLRDSTEAFF. CDR3 DNA sequence: TGTGCCAACAGTTCTCTCAGGGATAGCACTGAAGCTTTCTTT.

Worth noting for this clone: Sequence at one end of the junction differs from germline and may be a read error. V usage is TRBV10-3 and J usage is TRBJ2-6; 8 bases match TRBD1. Looked up from germline, CDR1 is ENHRY and CDR2 is SYGVKD. This CDR3 is built from 17 residues. This CDR3 is CAISDPGQAGGSNFLTF. The CDR3 DNA sequence: TGTGCCATCAGTGACCCGGGACAGGCAGGGGGGTCCAACTTCCTGACTTTC.

This clone was recorded at least ten times. The chain carries TRBV4-2 and TRBJ1-3, with D possibly TRBD1 on 5 matching bases. Germline V gene sequence: CDR1 LGHNA, CDR2 YNFKEQ. V was shortened by 4 bases and J by 0 bases, with 16 bases between the two germline ends. The CDR3 totals 17 residues. CDR3 sequence (DNA): TGTGCCAGCAGCCCCTCTCCCGGGACGGACTCTGGAAACACCATATATTTT. Amino acid sequence: CASSPSPGTDSGNTIYF.

This clone has a count of ten or more. The CDR3 DNA reads as TGCGCCAGCAGCCCTCTCCTTAGCGGGAGCTCCTACAATGAGCAGTTCTTC. Its protein is CASSPLLSGSSYNEQFF. The chain combines TRBV4-1 with TRBJ2-1; 9 bases align to TRBD2. The germline gives CDR1 MGHRA, CDR2 YSYEKL. V lost 4 bases to trimming and J lost 0 bases; unmatched junction nucleotides: 7. The CDR3 totals 17 residues.

At least ten counts were recorded for this clone. Other DNA sequences in the sample encode the same CDR3. CDR3 in amino acids: CASSAGTSGSVPFF. The CDR3 DNA follows: TGCGCCAGCAGCGCCGGGACTAGCGGGAGCGTTCCGTTCTTC. This chain uses TRBV10-1 with TRBJ2-1; TRBD2 aligns across 14 bases. The CDR3 runs to 14 residues. Germline CDR1 and CDR2: WNHNN and SYGVQD (reference sequence). Trimming removed 6 bases from V and 15 bases from J; junction bases left unmatched: 10.

This clone was observed many times. This chain connects TRBV6-1 to TRBJ1-1; 7 bases map to TRBD1. V gave up 6 bases and J gave up 0 bases; unmatched junction bases: 10. Germline V gives CDR1 MNHNS, CDR2 SASEGT. The CDR3 consists of 16 residues. As DNA, the CDR3 is TGTGCCAGCAGGCCCCCCCCACAGGGGATGAACACTGAAGCTTTCTTT. Residues: CASRPPPQGMNTEAFF.

As to this clone: Being one base from a much bigger clone, this may be a read error. The chain links TRBV29-1 to TRBJ1-1; the D is unclear. Looked up from germline, CDR1 is SQVTM and CDR2 is ANQGSEA. CDR3 length equals 14 residues. The CDR3 coding sequence is TGCAGCGTTGAATTAGTGTCTATGAACACTGAAGATTTCTTT. Its translation is CSVELVSMNTEDFF.

This clone was seen repeatedly, ten times or more. The V gene is TRBV6-5, the J gene TRBJ2-1; tentative D call: TRBD2 (7 bases). Germline CDR1 reads MNHEY; CDR2 reads SVGAGI. V lost 1 base and J 10 bases, leaving 14 bases between the germline ends. The CDR3 length is 14 residues. The CDR3 sequence: CASSYLRGGGEQFF. CDR3 DNA: TGTGCCAGCAGTTACTTAAGGGGGGGCGGAGAGCAGTTCTTC.

Turning to this clone: Relative to the germline gene, one junction end is altered; a read error may explain this. The CDR3 DNA is TGTGCCAGCAGCGACGGAGGGGCCCCGAACACCGGGCAGCTGTTTTTT. It encodes CASSDGGAPNTGQLFF. The rearrangement joins TRBV11-2 to TRBJ2-2; tentatively, D is TRBD2 (6 bases). Germline CDR1 is SGHAT and CDR2 is FQNNGV. The CDR3 totals 16 residues.